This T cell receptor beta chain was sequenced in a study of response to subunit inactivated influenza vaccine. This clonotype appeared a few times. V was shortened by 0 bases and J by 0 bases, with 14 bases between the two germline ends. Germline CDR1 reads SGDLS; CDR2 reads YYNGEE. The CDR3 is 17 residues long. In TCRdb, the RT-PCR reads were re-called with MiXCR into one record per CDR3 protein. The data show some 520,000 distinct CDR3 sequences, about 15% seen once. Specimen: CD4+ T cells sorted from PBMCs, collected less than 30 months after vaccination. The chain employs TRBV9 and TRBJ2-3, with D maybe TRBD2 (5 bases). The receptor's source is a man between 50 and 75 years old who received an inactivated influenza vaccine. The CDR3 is CASSVAGRTYSTDTQYF. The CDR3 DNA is TGTGCCAGCAGCGTAGCTGGGAGAACCTATAGCACAGATACGCAGTATTTT.